This T cell receptor (beta chain) was recorded in a study of blood T cell repertoires in COVID-19. Looking at the study overall: Acute and convalescent COVID-19 specimens originated in the United States, Italy and Spain. PBMCs, B-cell-depleted T cells, or T cells provided the cDNA or gDNA that made up the material.

In this sample, this clone turned up once. As handled by the study authors: Reference gene primer amplification in the assay estimated nucleated cell counts. TCRdb keeps only in-frame clones here, not all; method: immunoSEQ multiplex PCR. The DNA gave D and trimming, while V, J and clone size come from that table. Seen here are 90,000 or so clones, 85% to 90% observed once, and the top ten hold roughly 1.1%. The CDR3 totals 14 residues. The trim removed 5 bases at V and 1 base at J, leaving 3 bases unmatched. CDR1 is WSHSY, CDR2 SAAADI, per germline. Source material: peripheral blood. V usage is TRBV10-2 and J usage is TRBJ2-5; 8 positions match TRBD1. The source of this sequence is a human donor in a cohort sampled during active COVID-19. DNA for the CDR3: TGCGCCAGCAGTTGGACAGGGACCCAAGAGACCCAGTACTTC. This gives the protein CASSWTGTQETQYF.